The 15 T cell receptor beta chains in this list originate from one sample, sequenced in a study of post-analysis software for immune sequencing data. These receptors are not linked to any known antigen. Study-level results: Higher frequency in patients than in controls was seen for a handful of TRBV segments, with TRBV5-6, TRBV5-1 and TRBV20-1 among them.

Presence of unique molecular identifiers characterized the TCR beta cDNA libraries. TCRdb re-derived calls from the PCR reads in MiXCR, one entry per CDR3 protein. The data show 350,000 to 450,000 distinct CDR3 sequences, less than 40% seen once. The sequenced sample consisted of blood. The receptor set was obtained from a girl aged 5 to 17 with multiple sclerosis.

V is TRBV6-2 or TRBV6-3 and J is TRBJ2-3, with TRBD1 as a possible D gene (6 bases). The ends were cut back, 6 bases at V and 6 bases at J, with 28 bases in the middle. CDR3 length: 18 residues. Germline CDR1 and CDR2: MNHEY and SVGEGT. The CDR3 sequence is CASRSQGFRTETVDTQYF. For the CDR3, the DNA is TGTGCCAGCAGATCACAGGGTTTTCGAACCGAGACTGTTGATACGCAGTATTTT.

This clonotype was observed many times. The rearrangement joins TRBV7-2 to TRBJ1-2, with unresolved D. In germline, CDR1 is SGHTA, CDR2 FQGNSA. V was cut by 2 bases and J by 1 base, with 11 bases left in between. The length of the CDR3 is 15 residues. The CDR3 spells CASSLMQEINYGYTF. The DNA of the CDR3 is TGTGCCAGCAGCTTAATGCAGGAGATTAACTATGGCTACACCTTC.

This clonotype was detected only a few times. The gene calls are TRBV29-1 and TRBJ2-7, with TRBD2 identical over 8 bases. Germline assignment: CDR1 SQVTM and CDR2 ANQGSEA. The CDR3 spans 13 residues. The J segment lost 3 bases and the V segment lost 3 bases, leaving 4 bases of the junction unmatched. CDR3 sequence: CSVESSGGYEQYF. The CDR3 DNA is TGCAGCGTTGAGTCCAGCGGGGGCTACGAGCAGTACTTC.

Details on this clonotype: A much bigger clone sits one base away, suggesting this may be a read error. This chain links TRBV6-2 or TRBV6-3 with TRBJ2-7; D not resolved. Germline loops: CDR1 MNHEY, CDR2 SVGEGT. With 6 bases removed from V and 3 bases from J, the gap between germline ends came to 6 bases. The CDR3 loop spans 11 amino acids. The CDR3 DNA is TGTGCCAGCAGGTACATCTACGAGCAGTACTTC. Amino acid sequence: CASRYIYEQYF.

V is TRBV5-1 and J is TRBJ1-4; 7 positions match TRBD1. The CDR3 covers 14 residues. In germline, CDR1 is SGHRS, CDR2 YFSETQ. V lost 5 bases to trimming and J lost 4 bases; unmatched junction nucleotides: 5. CDR3 protein: CASSCGTVNEKLFF. The CDR3 DNA sequence: TGCGCCAGCAGTTGCGGGACAGTTAATGAAAAACTGTTTTTT. Together with reference TRBV5-1 and TRBJ1-4, the CDR3 gives the full variable domain: KAGVTQTPRYLIKTRGQQVTLSCSPISGHRSVSWYQQTPGQGLQFLFEYFSETQRNKGNFPGRFSGRQFSNSRSEMNVSTLELGDSALYLCASSCGTVNEKLFFGSGTQLSVL.

This chain uses TRBV5-1 with TRBJ1-6, with TRBD1 matching over 10 bases. Germline V gene data show CDR1 as SGHRS and CDR2 as YFSETQ. The CDR3 extends over 15 amino acids. J gave up 5 bases and V 4 bases, and 3 bases lay outside the gene matches. CDR3 in amino acids: CASSPGTGDNSPLHF. DNA for the CDR3: TGCGCCAGCAGCCCAGGGACAGGGGATAATTCACCCCTCCACTTT.

This clonotype was found a few times. V usage is TRBV4-1 and J usage is TRBJ1-2, with 9 positions matching TRBD1. The J segment lost 8 bases and the V segment lost 2 bases, leaving 9 bases of the junction unmatched. There are 15 residues in the CDR3. The V gene's germline CDR1 is MGHRA and CDR2 YSYEKL. The CDR3 coding sequence is TGCGCCAGCAGCCAACCCACAGGGGGCGGACGGGGCTACACCTTC. Residues: CASSQPTGGGRGYTF.

This sequence joins TRBV12-3 or TRBV12-4 and TRBJ2-1, with D perhaps matching TRBD1 or TRBD2 (6 bases each). The CDR3 extends over 15 amino acids. The V end was cut by 7 bases, the J end by 7 bases, with 20 bases between. The CDR3 nucleotides are TGTGCCAGCACAACCAGGTTGGGGGGCCGAAATGAGCAGTTCTTC. This translates into CASTTRLGGRNEQFF.

There are a few counts of this clonotype. The V and J genes are TRBV7-6 and TRBJ2-6; D is uncertain. CDR3 length: 15 amino acids. CDR1 is SGHVS, CDR2 FNYEAQ, per germline. V was trimmed by 1 base and J by 0 bases, leaving 4 bases between them. CDR3 sequence reads: CASSLDDSGANVLTF. CDR3 bases: TGTGCCAGCAGCTTAGACGACTCTGGGGCCAACGTCCTGACTTTC.

This clonotype has more than one count but fewer than ten. The J gene is TRBJ1-5, the V gene TRBV28; D is perhaps TRBD1 (5 bases). The germline V and J ends were trimmed by 7 bases and 6 bases, with 19 bases remaining between them. The CDR3 contains 15 residues. CDR1 is MDHEN, CDR2 SYDVKM, per germline. The CDR3 region has the DNA TGTGCCAGCACCCCAGGGAAGGGTTCGGGTCAGCCCCAGCATTTT. It encodes CASTPGKGSGQPQHF. Complete variable domain (other parts from reference TRBV28 and TRBJ1-5): DVKVTQSSRYLVKRTGEKVFLECVQDMDHENMFWYRQDPGLGLRLIYFSYDVKMKEKGDIPEGYSVSREKKERFSLILESASTNQTSMYLCASTPGKGSGQPQHFGDGTRLSIL.

The chain uses TRBV12-5 and TRBJ2-1; maybe TRBD2 (5 bases). CDR1 is LGHNT and CDR2 is FRNRAP in the germline V gene. This CDR3 has 14 residues. V was clipped by 3 bases and J by 9 bases, with 15 bases between them. The CDR3 nucleotides read TGTGCTAGTGGTTTTGTTCCCCCCCGGGGTGAGCAGTTCTTC. Its protein is CASGFVPPRGEQFF.

The chain joins TRBV7-3 to TRBJ2-1; 7 bases match TRBD2. The CDR3 is 15 residues long. Germline-derived CDR1 and CDR2 are SGHTA and FQGTGA. The V and J ends lost 5 bases and 9 bases, in that order; junction bases with no gene match: 13. CDR3 sequence (DNA): TGTGCCAGCAGCGCGGAAGGGACTATCGGCGCTGAGCAGTTCTTC. Translation gives CASSAEGTIGAEQFF.

This clonotype was observed a few times. The chain joins TRBV3-1 to TRBJ2-1; D unresolved. The CDR3 is 16 amino acids. Trimming pared 2 bases from V and 0 bases from J, leaving 11 bases between. CDR1 LGHDT and CDR2 YNNKEL come from the germline V gene (reference sequence). The CDR3 DNA is TGTGCCAGCAGCCAACGACCGGTGAGCTCCTACAATGAGCAGTTCTTC. It encodes CASSQRPVSSYNEQFF.

V and J are TRBV7-2 and TRBJ2-3, with 10 bases lining up with TRBD2. This CDR3 contains 15 residues. Germline CDR1 is SGHTA and CDR2 is FQGNSA. The ends lost 3 bases at V and 3 bases at J; junction bases unmatched: 3. The DNA for the CDR3 is TGTGCCAGCAGCTTCAGGACTAGCGGTACAGATACGCAGTATTTT. It is translated as CASSFRTSGTDTQYF. Using reference TRBV7-2 and TRBJ2-3 for the parts outside the CDR3, the full variable domain is GAGVSQSPSNKVTEKGKDVELRCDPISGHTALYWYRQSLGQGLEFLIYFQGNSAPDKSGLPSDRFSAERTGGSVSTLTIQRTQQEDSAVYLCASSFRTSGTDTQYFGPGTRLTVL.

The chain joins TRBV3-1 to TRBJ2-2; TRBD1 agrees at 8 bases. The germline V gene has CDR1 LGHDT and CDR2 YNNKEL (reference sequence). This CDR3 comprises 15 residues. The J segment lost 4 bases and the V segment lost 4 bases, leaving 5 bases of the junction unmatched. The CDR3 loop is CASSRRGQATGELFF. The DNA of the CDR3 is TGTGCCAGCAGCCGCAGGGGGCAGGCCACCGGGGAGCTGTTTTTT.